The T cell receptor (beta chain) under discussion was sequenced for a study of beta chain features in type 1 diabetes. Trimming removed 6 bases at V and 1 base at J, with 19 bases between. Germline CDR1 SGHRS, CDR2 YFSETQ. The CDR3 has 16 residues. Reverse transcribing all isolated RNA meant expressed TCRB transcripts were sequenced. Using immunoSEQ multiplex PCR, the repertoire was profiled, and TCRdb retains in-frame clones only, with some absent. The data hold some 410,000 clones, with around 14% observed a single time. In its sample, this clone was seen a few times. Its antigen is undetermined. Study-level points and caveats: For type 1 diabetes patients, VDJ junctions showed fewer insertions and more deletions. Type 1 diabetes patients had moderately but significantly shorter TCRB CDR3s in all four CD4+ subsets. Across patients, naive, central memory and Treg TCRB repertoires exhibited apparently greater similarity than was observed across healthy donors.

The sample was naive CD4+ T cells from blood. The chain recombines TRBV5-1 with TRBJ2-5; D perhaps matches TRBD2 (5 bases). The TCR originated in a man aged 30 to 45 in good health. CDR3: CASTLGQRKIQETQYF. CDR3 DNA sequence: TGCGCCAGCACCCTTGGGCAGCGGAAAATCCAAGAGACCCAGTACTTC.